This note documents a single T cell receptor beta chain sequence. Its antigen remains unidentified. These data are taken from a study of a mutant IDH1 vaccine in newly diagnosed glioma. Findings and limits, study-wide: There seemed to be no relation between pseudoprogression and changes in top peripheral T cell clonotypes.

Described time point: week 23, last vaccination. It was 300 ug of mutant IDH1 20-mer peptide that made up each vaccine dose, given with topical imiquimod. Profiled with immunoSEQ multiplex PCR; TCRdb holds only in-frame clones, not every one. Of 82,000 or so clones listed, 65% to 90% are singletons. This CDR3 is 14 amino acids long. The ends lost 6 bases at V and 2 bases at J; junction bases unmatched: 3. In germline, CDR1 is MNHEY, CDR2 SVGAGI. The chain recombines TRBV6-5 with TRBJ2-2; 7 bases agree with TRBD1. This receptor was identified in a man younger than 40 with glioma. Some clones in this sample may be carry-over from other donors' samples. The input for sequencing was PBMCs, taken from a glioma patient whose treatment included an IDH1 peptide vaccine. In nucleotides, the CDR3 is TGTGCCAGCAGCCGGGACAGAAACACCGGGGAGCTGTTTTTT. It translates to CASSRDRNTGELFF.